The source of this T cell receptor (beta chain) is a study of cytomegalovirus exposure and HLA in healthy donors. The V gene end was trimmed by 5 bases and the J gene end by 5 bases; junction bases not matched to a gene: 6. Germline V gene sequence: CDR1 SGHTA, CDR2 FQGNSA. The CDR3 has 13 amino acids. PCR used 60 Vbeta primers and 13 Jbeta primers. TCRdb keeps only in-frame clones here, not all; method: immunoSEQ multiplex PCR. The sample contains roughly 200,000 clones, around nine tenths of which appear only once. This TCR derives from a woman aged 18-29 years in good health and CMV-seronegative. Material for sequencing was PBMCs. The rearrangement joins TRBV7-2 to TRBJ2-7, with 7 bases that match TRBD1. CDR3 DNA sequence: TGTGCCAGCAGCGCTACAGGGGCCAACGAGCAGTACTTC. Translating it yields CASSATGANEQYF. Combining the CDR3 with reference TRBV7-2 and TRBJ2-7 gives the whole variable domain GAGVSQSPSNKVTEKGKDVELRCDPISGHTALYWYRQSLGQGLEFLIYFQGNSAPDKSGLPSDRFSAERTGGSVSTLTIQRTQQEDSAVYLCASSATGANEQYFGPGTRLTVT.